This T cell receptor (beta chain) is drawn from a study of neurological immune-mediated disorders. This clonotype was found many times. The making of cDNA relied on 5'RACE with 10-nucleotide random UMIs. Over 180 million TCR-beta sequences from 15-18 subjects came from every sequencing run. TCRdb passed the 5' RACE reads through MiXCR, listing each CDR3 protein once. This table holds approximately 58,000 distinct CDR3 sequences, roughly 7.7% found once. Indicated time point: longitudinal time-point 3. The germline CDR1 and CDR2 sequences are SEHNR and FQNEAQ (reference sequence). The CDR3 totals 15 residues. V lost 0 bases and J lost 0, with 8 bases in between.

The receptor was derived from a woman aged 40-49 years in good health. The rearrangement joins TRBV7-9 to TRBJ1-2; D is unclear. The sequencing input was PBMCs. The CDR3 DNA reads as TGTGCCAGCAGCTTAGCCGACACCGCTAACTATGGCTACACCTTC. Its translation: CASSLADTANYGYTF.